What follows are 4 T cell receptor beta chains derived from one specimen sequenced in a study of shared clonotypes between healthy human individuals. Using immunoSEQ multiplex PCR, the repertoire was profiled, and TCRdb retains in-frame clones only, with some absent. The sample yields approximately 620,000 clones, 97% seen once. The specimen was naive CD4+ T cells sorted from blood. Indicated subset: CD45RA+ positively selected. The receptors shown here come from a woman in her twenties or thirties in good health.

V gene TRBV6-1 combines with J gene TRBJ2-7, with D possibly matching TRBD2 (6 bases). Germline V gives CDR1 MNHNS, CDR2 SASEGT. This CDR3 spans 15 amino acids. Trimming pared 6 bases from V and 6 bases from J, leaving 21 bases between. Here the CDR3 reads CASSSTPGLVSEQYF. CDR3 bases: TGTGCCAGCAGCTCAACCCCGGGACTTGTCAGCGAGCAGTACTTC.

This sequence joins TRBV30 and TRBJ1-5, with D perhaps matching TRBD1 (5 bases). Trimming removed 1 base at V and 4 bases at J, with 8 bases between. The CDR3 totals 13 residues. Germline V gene sequence: CDR1 GTSNPN, CDR2 SVGIG (reference sequence). For the CDR3, the DNA is TGTGCCTGGAGTGGGGGCTTTAATCAGCCCCAGCATTTT. The encoded protein is CAWSGGFNQPQHF.

This clone came up once. The gene calls are TRBV10-3 and TRBJ2-1; 9 positions agree with TRBD2. In germline, CDR1 is ENHRY, CDR2 SYGVKD. The CDR3 length is 13 residues. The V and J ends lost 4 bases and 7 bases, in that order; junction bases with no gene match: 2. The CDR3 coding sequence is TGTGCCATCAGTGCGCTAGCGGGGAATGAGCAGTTCTTC. It encodes CAISALAGNEQFF.

This chain links TRBV18 with TRBJ2-6; D is perhaps TRBD1 (6 bases). The CDR3 is 17 residues long. The V gene lost 4 bases and the J gene lost 1 base, with 14 bases spanning the gap. Germline loops: CDR1 KGHSH, CDR2 LQKENI. As DNA, the CDR3 is TGTGCCAGCTCACGCAGCGAAAGGGGGTCTGGGGCCAACGTCCTGACTTTC. It encodes CASSRSERGSGANVLTF.